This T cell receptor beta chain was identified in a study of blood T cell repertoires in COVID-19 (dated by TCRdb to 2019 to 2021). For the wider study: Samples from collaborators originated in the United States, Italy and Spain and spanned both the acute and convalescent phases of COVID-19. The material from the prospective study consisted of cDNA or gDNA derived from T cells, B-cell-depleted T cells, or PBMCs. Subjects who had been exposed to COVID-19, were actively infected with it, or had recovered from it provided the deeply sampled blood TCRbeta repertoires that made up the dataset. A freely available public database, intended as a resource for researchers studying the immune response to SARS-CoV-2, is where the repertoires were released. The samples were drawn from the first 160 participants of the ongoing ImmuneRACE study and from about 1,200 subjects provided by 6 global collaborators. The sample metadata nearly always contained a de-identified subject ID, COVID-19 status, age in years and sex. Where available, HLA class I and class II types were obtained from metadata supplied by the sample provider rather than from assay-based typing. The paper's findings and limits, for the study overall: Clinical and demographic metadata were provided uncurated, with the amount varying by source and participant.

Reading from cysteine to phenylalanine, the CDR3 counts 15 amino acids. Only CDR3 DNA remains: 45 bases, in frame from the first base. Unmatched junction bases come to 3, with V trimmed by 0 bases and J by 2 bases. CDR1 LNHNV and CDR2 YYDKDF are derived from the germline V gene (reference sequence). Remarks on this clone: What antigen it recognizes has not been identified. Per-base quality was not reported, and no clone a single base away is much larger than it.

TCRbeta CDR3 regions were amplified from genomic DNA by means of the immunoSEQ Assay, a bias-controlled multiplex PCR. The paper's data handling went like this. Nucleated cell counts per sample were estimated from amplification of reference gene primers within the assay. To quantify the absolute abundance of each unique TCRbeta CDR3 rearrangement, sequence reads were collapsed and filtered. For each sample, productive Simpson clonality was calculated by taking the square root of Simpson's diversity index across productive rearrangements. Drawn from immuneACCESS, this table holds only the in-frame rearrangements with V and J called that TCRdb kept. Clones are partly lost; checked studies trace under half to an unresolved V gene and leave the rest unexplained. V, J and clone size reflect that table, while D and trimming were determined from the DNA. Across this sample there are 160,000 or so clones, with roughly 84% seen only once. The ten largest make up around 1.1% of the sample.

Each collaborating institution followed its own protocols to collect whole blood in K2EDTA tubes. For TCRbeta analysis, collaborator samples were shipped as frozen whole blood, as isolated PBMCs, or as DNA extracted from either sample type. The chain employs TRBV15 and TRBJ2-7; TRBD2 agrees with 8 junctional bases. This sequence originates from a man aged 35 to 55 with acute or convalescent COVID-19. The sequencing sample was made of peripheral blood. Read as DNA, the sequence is TGTGCCACCAGCAGAGAAACTAGCGGCCCCTACGAGCAGTACTTC. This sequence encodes CATSRETSGPYEQYF.